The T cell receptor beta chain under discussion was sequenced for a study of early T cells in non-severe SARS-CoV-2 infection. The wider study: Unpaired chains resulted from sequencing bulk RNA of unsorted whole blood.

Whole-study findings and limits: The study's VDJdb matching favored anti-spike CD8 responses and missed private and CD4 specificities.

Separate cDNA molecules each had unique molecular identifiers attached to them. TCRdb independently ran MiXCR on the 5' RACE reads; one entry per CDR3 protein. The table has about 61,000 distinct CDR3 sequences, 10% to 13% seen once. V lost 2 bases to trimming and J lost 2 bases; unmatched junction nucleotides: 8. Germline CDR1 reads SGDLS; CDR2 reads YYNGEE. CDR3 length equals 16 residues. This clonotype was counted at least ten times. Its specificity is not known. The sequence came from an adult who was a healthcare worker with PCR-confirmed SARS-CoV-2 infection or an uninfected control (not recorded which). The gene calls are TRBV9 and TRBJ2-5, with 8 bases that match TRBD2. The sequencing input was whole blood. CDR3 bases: TGTGCCAGCAGCGTTTCTGTAAGCGGGGGTCAAGAGACCCAGTACTTC. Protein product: CASSVSVSGGQETQYF.